One sample yielded the 20 T cell receptor beta chains listed below, sequenced in a study of technical replicates of blood from a handful of donors. Sequencing used immunoSEQ multiplex PCR; TCRdb keeps in-frame clones, though not all of them. This table has some 74,000 clones, roughly 92% appearing once. The sequenced material came from T cells isolated from PBMCs. These receptors originate from a human donor in good health.

J is TRBJ1-1 and V is TRBV18, with TRBD1 matching 9 bases. The CDR3 extends over 15 amino acids. Germline CDR1 is KGHSH and CDR2 is LQKENI. Trimming removed 2 bases from V and 1 base from J; junction bases left unmatched: 2. CDR3 nucleotide sequence: TGTGCCAGCTCACCAGAGGGACAGGGGAACACTGAAGCTTTCTTT. Its translation: CASSPEGQGNTEAFF.

J is TRBJ1-5 and V is TRBV27; D not resolved. Germline-derived CDR1 and CDR2 are MNHEY and SMNVEV (reference sequence). CDR3 length: 14 amino acids. Trimming shortened V by 4 bases and J by 7 bases, and 14 bases separated the two germline ends. CDR3 DNA: TGTGCCAGCAGTTGGTCTCGATCGGGGCAGCCCCAGCATTTT. The encoded protein is CASSWSRSGQPQHF.

This chain uses TRBV4-1 with TRBJ2-3, with TRBD2 as a possible D gene (6 bases). Germline values: CDR1 MGHRA, CDR2 YSYEKL. The CDR3 is made up of 17 amino acids. The V and J ends lost 1 base and 3 bases respectively, with 17 bases between them. This CDR3 reads CASSQVSELAHTDTQYF. The CDR3 nucleotides are TGCGCCAGCAGCCAAGTATCGGAACTAGCCCATACAGATACGCAGTATTTT.

The gene calls are TRBV7-3 and TRBJ2-1; TRBD2 agrees at 7 bases. The V gene's germline CDR1 is SGHTA and CDR2 FQGTGA. The trim removed 5 bases at V and 4 bases at J, leaving 17 bases unmatched. The CDR3 extends over 18 amino acids. This CDR3 reads CASSSHLRLAGAYNEQFF. CDR3 nucleotides: TGTGCCAGCAGCAGCCACCTGAGGCTGGCGGGAGCTTACAATGAGCAGTTCTTC. Complete variable domain (other parts from reference TRBV7-3 and TRBJ2-1): GAGVSQTPSNKVTEKGKYVELRCDPISGHTALYWYRQSLGQGPEFLIYFQGTGAADDSGLPNDRFFAVRPEGSVSTLKIQRTERGDSAVYLCASSSHLRLAGAYNEQFFGPGTRLTVL.

The chain joins TRBV4-1 to TRBJ2-7; 9 positions agree with TRBD1. Germline CDR1 is MGHRA and CDR2 is YSYEKL. With V trimmed by 4 bases and J by 6 bases, 4 bases remained unmatched. The CDR3 consists of 13 residues. CDR3 protein: CASSPRTGVEQYF. CDR3 nucleotide sequence: TGCGCCAGCAGCCCGCGGACAGGGGTCGAGCAGTACTTC.

The chain joins TRBV5-6 to TRBJ1-2, with 9 bases lining up with TRBD1. This CDR3 contains 13 residues. V gave up 5 bases and J gave up 8 bases; unmatched junction bases: 7. Germline V lookup: CDR1 SGHDT, CDR2 YYEEEE. CDR3 protein: CASSWTGVGGYTF. CDR3 nucleotide sequence: TGTGCCAGCAGTTGGACAGGGGTGGGGGGCTACACCTTC.

This clone appeared a single time. The gene calls are TRBV30 and TRBJ2-1; 9 positions agree with TRBD1. Per germline, CDR1 GTSNPN and CDR2 SVGIG (reference sequence). The V gene end was trimmed by 2 bases and the J gene end by 8 bases; junction bases not matched to a gene: 1. CDR3 length: 12 amino acids. The CDR3 is CAWSTGGHEQFF. The DNA of the CDR3 is TGTGCCTGGAGTACAGGGGGCCATGAGCAGTTCTTC.

This clone appeared once. J is TRBJ2-7 and V is TRBV10-1; D uncertain. V lost 3 bases and J 2 bases, leaving 11 bases between the germline ends. Germline assignment: CDR1 WNHNN and CDR2 SYGVQD (reference sequence). This CDR3 contains 14 residues. The CDR3 sequence: CASSDPGFPYEQYF. CDR3 DNA sequence: TGCGCCAGCAGTGATCCCGGTTTCCCCTACGAGCAGTACTTC.

The CDR3 DNA follows: TGTGCCTGGAGAAACGGTTATTACGAGCAGTACTTC. Protein product: CAWRNGYYEQYF. This chain links TRBV30 with TRBJ2-7; no clear D gene. CDR3 length: 12 residues. V lost 3 bases and J 4 bases, leaving 10 bases between the germline ends. Looked up from germline, CDR1 is GTSNPN and CDR2 is SVGIG (reference sequence).

J is TRBJ1-2 and V is TRBV19; D gene uncertain. The germline V gene encodes CDR1 LNHDA and CDR2 SQIVND (reference sequence). V lost 3 bases and J 6 bases, leaving 11 bases between the germline ends. The CDR3 has 13 amino acids. In DNA form, the CDR3 reads TGTGCCAGTAGTATCGGAGTATCAAATGGCTACACCTTC. Protein product: CASSIGVSNGYTF.

The rearrangement joins TRBV11-1 to TRBJ2-5, with TRBD2 matching 12 bases. In germline, CDR1 is SGHAT, CDR2 FQDESV (reference sequence). The CDR3 is made up of 14 amino acids. Losses at the gene ends were 5 bases for V and 4 bases for J; bases not matched to a gene: 2. This chain's CDR3 is CASSLLAGGETQYF. The DNA of the CDR3 is TGTGCCAGCAGCCTACTAGCGGGAGGAGAGACCCAGTACTTC.

The chain employs TRBV6-5 and TRBJ1-4; 8 nucleotides agree with TRBD1. Germline V lookup: CDR1 MNHEY, CDR2 SVGAGI. This CDR3 comprises 16 residues. Unmatched junction bases numbered 6, after V lost 4 bases and J lost 2 bases. This CDR3 is CASSSTGEATNEKLFF. DNA of the CDR3: TGTGCCAGCAGTTCGACAGGGGAGGCGACTAATGAAAAACTGTTTTTT.

CDR3 bases: TGTGCCAGCAGTGGCGGGGTTGAAGAGACCCAGTACTTC. Its protein product is CASSGGVEETQYF. This chain joins TRBV2 and TRBJ2-5; a weak D match, TRBD2 (6 bases). CDR1 and CDR2 (germline): SNHLY, FYNNEI. CDR3 size: 13 residues. With 4 bases removed from V and 3 bases from J, the gap between germline ends came to 9 bases.

The V call is TRBV11-2, the J call TRBJ2-7; TRBD1 aligns across 7 bases. Germline loops: CDR1 SGHAT, CDR2 FQNNGV. Trimming at V came to 3 bases and at J to 0 bases, leaving 2 bases not matched to a gene. The CDR3 runs 14 residues. The CDR3 spells CASSFTGVSYEQYF. The CDR3 DNA reads TGTGCCAGCAGCTTTACAGGGGTCTCCTACGAGCAGTACTTC. Complete variable domain (other parts from reference TRBV11-2 and TRBJ2-7): EAGVAQSPRYKIIEKRQSVAFWCNPISGHATLYWYQQILGQGPKLLIQFQNNGVVDDSQLPKDRFSAERLKGVDSTLKIQPAKLEDSAVYLCASSFTGVSYEQYFGPGTRLTVT.

This clone was counted between two and nine times. J is TRBJ1-1 and V is TRBV7-9; TRBD1 matches 7 bases. Trimming took 6 bases from V and 3 from J; bases not matched to a gene: 4. In germline, CDR1 is SEHNR, CDR2 FQNEAQ (reference sequence). The CDR3 is 13 residues long. DNA of the CDR3: TGTGCCAGCAGTCGTACAGGGGACACTGAAGCTTTCTTT. Translating gives CASSRTGDTEAFF.

CDR3 sequence: CASSPTGRYEKLFF. The CDR3 nucleotides read TGTGCCAGCTCACCGACAGGGAGATATGAAAAACTGTTTTTT. The V gene is TRBV18, the J gene TRBJ1-4, with 7 bases matching TRBD1. V trimming: 3 bases; J trimming: 6 bases; junction bases outside the gene matches: 4. CDR3 length equals 14 residues. The germline V gene has CDR1 KGHSH and CDR2 LQKENI. Variable domain in full (rest from reference TRBV18 and TRBJ1-4): NAGVMQNPRHLVRRRGQEARLRCSPMKGHSHVYWYRQLPEEGLKFMVYLQKENIIDESGMPKERFSAEFPKEGPSILRIQQVVRGDSAAYFCASSPTGRYEKLFFGSGTQLSVL.

The chain employs TRBV2 and TRBJ1-1; D may be TRBD1 (5 bases). Germline V gives CDR1 SNHLY, CDR2 FYNNEI. CDR3 size: 12 residues. V lost 3 bases and J 8 bases, leaving 10 bases between the germline ends. The DNA for the CDR3 is TGTGCCAGCAGTGATAACGCAGGGGAAGCTTTCTTT. Translation gives CASSDNAGEAFF.

V is TRBV7-3 and J is TRBJ2-1; D is perhaps TRBD2 (6 bases). The CDR3 totals 12 residues. With 4 bases removed from V and 7 bases from J, the gap between germline ends came to 8 bases. The V gene's germline CDR1 is SGHTA and CDR2 FQGTGA. The CDR3 region has the DNA TGTGCCAGCAGCTCCGGACTAAATGAGCAGTTCTTC. This codes for CASSSGLNEQFF.

This chain joins TRBV7-2 and TRBJ1-1; no clear D. The ends were cut back, 5 bases at V and 3 bases at J, with 10 bases in the middle. CDR1 and CDR2 (germline): SGHTA, FQGNSA. The CDR3 is 13 residues long. This CDR3 reads CASSRGRDTEAFF. The DNA for the CDR3 is TGTGCCAGCAGCCGTGGGAGGGACACTGAAGCTTTCTTT.

This clone was seen only once. The gene calls are TRBV5-1 and TRBJ2-7, with TRBD2 matching 9 bases. The CDR3 is made up of 15 amino acids. Trimming took 4 bases from V and 3 from J; bases not matched to a gene: 8. In germline, CDR1 is SGHRS, CDR2 YFSETQ. In nucleotides, the CDR3 is TGCGCCAGCAGCCTAATAGCGGGAGACTACTACGAGCAGTACTTC. Encoded protein: CASSLIAGDYYEQYF.